This TCR beta chain was obtained from a study of T-cell reconstitution after alpha-beta-depleted transplantation in children. The germline V and J ends were trimmed by 3 bases and 7 bases, with 4 bases remaining between them. This CDR3 comprises 12 residues. Study-level results: Expanded graft clones, several hundred of them, were reportedly the source of alpha-beta T cells about two months after transplant. Newly produced T cells mostly provided counts and TCRbeta diversity after one year, as hyperexpanded clones declined.

It was with unique molecular identifiers that the TCRbeta library was prepared. TCRdb analysed the PCR reads with MiXCR anew, one entry per CDR3 protein. The sample has hundreds of thousands of distinct CDR3 sequences; under 15% are singletons. This clonotype was seen at least ten times. Its antigen is unidentified. Source: PBMCs, taken before TCRalphabeta/CD19-depleted stem cell transplant. The chain carries TRBV12-3 or TRBV12-4 and TRBJ1-6; no clear D. The TCR originated in a girl aged 2-10 years with congenital amegakaryocytic thrombocytopenia, due to receive a stem cell transplant. The CDR3 bases are TGTGCCAGCAGTTTCGGGAATTCACCCCTCCACTTT. Residues: CASSFGNSPLHF.